The 21 T cell receptor beta chains reported below all come from one sample, sequenced in a study of CD8+ T cells in alopecia areata. Treatment described: oral pan-JAK inhibitor, 5-10 mg twice daily. The authors extracted RNA and reverse transcribed it into cDNA as the sequencing template. Clones were read by immunoSEQ multiplex PCR, and TCRdb kept only the in-frame ones, dropping some. This repertoire shows about 180,000 clones, approximately 55% found once; its top ten account for 11%. The sequencing used CD8+ T cells sorted from blood, collected at week 24, from a patient treated with tofacitinib. These TCRs come from a human donor with alopecia areata.

V and J are TRBV27 and TRBJ2-3; TRBD2 agrees at 10 bases. There are 15 residues in the CDR3. Trimming removed 2 bases from V and 4 bases from J; junction bases left unmatched: 3. In germline, CDR1 is MNHEY, CDR2 SMNVEV (reference sequence). The CDR3 region has the DNA TGTGCCAGCAGTTTAGTTAGCGGGGGGTCAGATACGCAGTATTTT. Residues: CASSLVSGGSDTQYF.

V and J are TRBV2 and TRBJ1-1, with a weak D call TRBD1 (6 bases). The CDR3 contains 12 residues. V dropped 7 bases and J dropped 5 bases, with 11 bases sitting between them. The germline gives CDR1 SNHLY, CDR2 FYNNEI. Here the CDR3 reads CASTQGRTEAFF. The DNA for the CDR3 is TGTGCCAGCACCCAGGGGAGGACTGAAGCTTTCTTT. Filled out from reference TRBV2 and TRBJ1-1, the complete variable domain reads EPEVTQTPSHQVTQMGQEVILRCVPISNHLYFYWYRQILGQKVEFLVSFYNNEISEKSEIFDDQFSVERPDGSNFTLKIRSTKLEDSAMYFCASTQGRTEAFFGQGTRLTVV.

The genes are TRBV12-5 and TRBJ2-7; the D is unclear. Per germline, CDR1 LGHNT and CDR2 FRNRAP. Trimming removed 6 bases from V and 2 bases from J, with 23 bases in between. The CDR3 has 17 residues. This CDR3 reads CASGPGLGLQKAYEQYF. The CDR3 nucleotides are TGTGCTAGTGGCCCCGGCCTAGGGCTACAGAAGGCCTACGAGCAGTACTTC.

The chain couples TRBV9 to TRBJ2-3, with 10 bases matching TRBD2. This CDR3 has 15 amino acids. V lost 7 bases to trimming and J lost 5 bases; unmatched junction nucleotides: 10. Germline loops: CDR1 SGDLS, CDR2 YYNGEE. DNA for the CDR3: TGTGCCAGCGGTAACTTAGCGGGGGGCGGAGATACGCAGTATTTT. Protein: CASGNLAGGGDTQYF.

V gene TRBV9 combines with J gene TRBJ2-7; D remains unclear. The CDR3 sequence is 14 residues long. Germline values: CDR1 SGDLS, CDR2 YYNGEE. V gave up 4 bases and J gave up 1 base, with 12 bases separating them. CDR3 bases: TGTGCCAGCAGCCCCCGACTGAATTCCTACGAGCAGTACTTC. As protein: CASSPRLNSYEQYF.

V and J are TRBV6-5 and TRBJ1-2; no clear D. Trimming shortened V by 4 bases and J by 3 bases, and 15 bases separated the two germline ends. Germline V gene data show CDR1 as MNHEY and CDR2 as SVGAGI. This CDR3 has 15 amino acids. The CDR3 DNA reads TGTGCCAGCAGTTGGGGAGCAGAGGACCACTATGGCTACACCTTC. Translation gives CASSWGAEDHYGYTF.

This clone was observed a few times. V usage is TRBV29-1 and J usage is TRBJ1-2, with D perhaps matching TRBD1 (6 bases). Germline values: CDR1 SQVTM, CDR2 ANQGSEA. Deletions cut 6 bases from V and 2 bases from J, with 10 bases between. This CDR3 has 12 residues. CDR3: CSVSQGNYGYTF. CDR3 nucleotides: TGCAGCGTATCACAGGGAAACTATGGCTACACCTTC.

On this clone itself: This sample includes further DNA sequences coding for the same CDR3. The chain combines TRBV30 with TRBJ1-1; D might be TRBD1 (6 bases). CDR3 length: 12 amino acids. Trimming took off 3 bases at V and 2 bases at J, with 7 bases between the two ends. Germline V lookup: CDR1 GTSNPN, CDR2 SVGIG (reference sequence). The DNA of the CDR3 is TGTGCCTGGAGACAGGGTAACACTGAAGCTTTCTTT. This codes for CAWRQGNTEAFF.

This clone was seen only a few times. The gene calls are TRBV27 and TRBJ2-4, with D possibly matching TRBD1 (6 bases). The CDR3 runs 16 residues. V was shortened by 7 bases and J by 0 bases, with 16 bases between the two germline ends. Germline V gene lookup returns CDR1 MNHEY and CDR2 SMNVEV (reference sequence). In nucleotides, the CDR3 is TGTGCCAGCACCTCTTGGACAGCTCTAGCCAAAAACATTCAGTACTTC. Translation: CASTSWTALAKNIQYF.

The rearrangement uses TRBV18 and TRBJ2-7, with TRBD1 matching over 8 bases. V trimming: 5 bases; J trimming: 2 bases; junction bases outside the gene matches: 2. Germline values: CDR1 KGHSH, CDR2 LQKENI. There are 13 residues in the CDR3. CDR3 nucleotide sequence: TGTGCCAGCTCATCGGACAGGGCCTACGAGCAGTACTTC. Translating it yields CASSSDRAYEQYF.

This clone came up a few times. V and J are TRBV29-1 and TRBJ1-2; no firm D call. Trimming removed 3 bases at V and 7 bases at J, with 9 bases between. The CDR3 totals 11 residues. Per the germline V gene, CDR1 is SQVTM and CDR2 is ANQGSEA. CDR3 bases: TGCAGCGTTGATAACGGGGTTGGCTACACCTTC. Amino acids: CSVDNGVGYTF.

This chain uses TRBV7-8 with TRBJ2-1; maybe TRBD2 (6 bases). The CDR3 is 13 amino acids. Germline assignment: CDR1 SGHVS and CDR2 FQNEAQ. Trimming cost V 5 bases and J 7 bases, with 12 bases left between them. The CDR3 sequence: CASSQNSGNEQFF. In DNA, the CDR3 is TGTGCCAGCAGCCAGAATAGCGGAAATGAGCAGTTCTTC.

The rearrangement uses TRBV6-6 and TRBJ2-1, with D unresolved. With 2 bases removed from V and 5 bases from J, the gap between germline ends came to 10 bases. The CDR3 totals 14 residues. Germline-derived CDR1 and CDR2 are MNHNY and SVGAGI (reference sequence). This chain's CDR3 is CASSYTGSDNEQFF. The CDR3 DNA reads as TGTGCCAGCAGTTACACGGGCAGCGACAATGAGCAGTTCTTC.

This clone was found a few times. This chain connects TRBV7-6 to TRBJ1-2, with no clear D. The length of the CDR3 is 12 residues. Germline V CDR1 and CDR2: SGHVS, FNYEAQ. V gave up 1 base and J gave up 6 bases, with 6 bases separating them. The CDR3 sequence is CASSLEGNGYTF. Here the CDR3 DNA reads TGTGCCAGCAGCTTAGAGGGTAATGGCTACACCTTC.

The genes are TRBV29-1 and TRBJ2-1; weak D call: TRBD2 (5 bases). Trimming pared 4 bases from V and 10 bases from J, leaving 8 bases between. The CDR3 runs 10 residues. The germline V gene has CDR1 SQVTM and CDR2 ANQGSEA. This CDR3 is CSVAPGEQFF. The CDR3, as DNA: TGCAGCGTTGCACCGGGAGAGCAGTTCTTC.

This chain connects TRBV4-3 to TRBJ1-5; D unclear. CDR3 length: 16 amino acids. V lost 1 base to trimming and J lost 0 bases, with 10 bases between them. Germline V gene data show CDR1 as LGHNA and CDR2 as YSLEER. CDR3 bases: TGCGCCAGCAGCCAAGTTTTGGGTCGTAGCAATCAGCCCCAGCATTTT. It yields the protein CASSQVLGRSNQPQHF.

The V and J genes are TRBV18 and TRBJ1-1; D unclear. Germline-derived CDR1 and CDR2 are KGHSH and LQKENI. The CDR3 runs to 15 residues. The V end was cut by 3 bases, the J end by 1 base, with 12 bases between. The CDR3 nucleotides are TGTGCCAGCTCACCCAATAGGGCCGAGAACACTGAAGCTTTCTTT. It specifies CASSPNRAENTEAFF.

The genes are TRBV30 and TRBJ2-1; 8 bases map to TRBD2. V was clipped by 3 bases and J by 5 bases; unmatched bases: 9. Germline V lookup: CDR1 GTSNPN, CDR2 SVGIG (reference sequence). CDR3 length: 15 amino acids. The CDR3 region has the DNA TGTGCCTGGAGCGGGGCGCGGGGGGCAGACAATGAGCAGTTCTTC. This gives the protein CAWSGARGADNEQFF.

This clone has a handful of counts. The chain employs TRBV5-6 and TRBJ2-3; D not resolved. In germline, CDR1 is SGHDT, CDR2 YYEEEE. CDR3 length: 12 amino acids. The V end lost 4 bases, the J end lost 3 bases, and 6 bases lay between the germline ends. This CDR3 reads CASSVMTDTQYF. The DNA of the CDR3 is TGTGCCAGCAGCGTGATGACAGATACGCAGTATTTT.

This clone was found once. This rearrangement joins TRBV30 to TRBJ1-2; D is uncertain. This CDR3 has 13 residues. Germline V gives CDR1 GTSNPN, CDR2 SVGIG (reference sequence). The V and J ends lost 4 bases and 6 bases respectively, with 15 bases between them. As DNA, the CDR3 is TGTGCCTGGAATATGGGCGGACGGGATGGCTACACCTTC. Amino acids: CAWNMGGRDGYTF.

V is TRBV2 and J is TRBJ2-7; D perhaps matches TRBD1 (5 bases). This CDR3 has 15 amino acids. V lost 3 bases and J 2 bases, leaving 14 bases between the germline ends. Per the germline V gene, CDR1 is SNHLY and CDR2 is FYNNEI. CDR3 amino acids: CASSDSNRSPYEQYF. CDR3 DNA sequence: TGTGCCAGCAGTGATAGTAACAGGTCTCCCTACGAGCAGTACTTC.